This entry describes one TCR beta chain. The target antigen is unknown. These data belong to a study of monozygotic twins with inflammatory bowel disease. TCRdb reworked the 5' RACE reads into one entry per CDR3 protein, no DNA. This sample's table has fewer than 550,000 distinct CDR3 sequences. Points from the study as a whole: T cell subtypes were not distinguishable in this analysis.

The CDR3 spans 12 residues. Germline CDR1 reads LNHDA; CDR2 reads SQIVND (reference sequence). The sample was blood. The clonotype originates from a human donor with ulcerative colitis or Crohn's disease, or a healthy co-twin of an affected twin (not recorded which). The rearrangement uses TRBV19 and TRBJ1-1; absent DNA, TCRdb's TRBD1 call cannot be checked. The CDR3 sequence: CASRSGGTEAFF.